The 10 T cell receptor beta chains given below trace back to one sample, sequenced in a study of cytomegalovirus exposure and HLA in healthy donors. Both 60 Vbeta primers and 13 Jbeta primers went into the PCR. Data came from immunoSEQ multiplex PCR; TCRdb stores just in-frame clones and leaves some out. Of roughly 110,000 clones listed, around 76% are singletons. Sequencing was carried out using PBMCs. The receptors were sampled from a man aged 18 to 29 in good health and CMV-seronegative.

The rearrangement joins TRBV10-3 to TRBJ2-5, with D unclear. The DNA end is a closer match to TRBJ2-7, so the J assignment may be wrong. This CDR3 is 12 amino acids long. In germline, CDR1 is ENHRY, CDR2 SYGVKD. This CDR3 is CAISETDYEQYF. Written as DNA, the CDR3 is TGTGCCATCAGTGAGACAGACTACGAGCAGTACTTC.

This clone occurred once. The CDR3 DNA reads as TGTGCCAGCAGCGACACAGGGAGTGGAAACACCATATATTTT. This translates into CASSDTGSGNTIYF. This chain connects TRBV9 to TRBJ1-3, with D maybe TRBD1 (6 bases). CDR1 is SGDLS and CDR2 is YYNGEE in the germline V gene. CDR3 length equals 14 residues. Between the trimmed V and J ends, which lost 3 bases and 3 bases, there was a span of 10 bases.

The chain recombines TRBV6-6 with TRBJ1-2; D is undetermined. This CDR3 has 15 amino acids. V was pared by 6 bases and J by 4 bases, with 18 bases between. Germline V gene lookup returns CDR1 MNHNY and CDR2 SVGAGI (reference sequence). Here the CDR3 reads CASSPTAGHPYGYTF. DNA of the CDR3: TGTGCCAGCAGCCCAACCGCGGGTCATCCCTATGGCTACACCTTC.

The chain couples TRBV5-6 to TRBJ2-5; tentatively, D is TRBD1 (5 bases). There are 14 residues in the CDR3. Trimming removed 0 bases at V and 1 base at J, with 7 bases between. Germline assignment: CDR1 SGHDT and CDR2 YYEEEE. The chain's CDR3 is CASSLGQGQETQYF. CDR3 bases: TGTGCCAGCAGCTTGGGGCAGGGCCAAGAGACCCAGTACTTC. Based on the CDR3 plus reference TRBV5-6 and TRBJ2-5, the full variable domain is DAGVTQSPTHLIKTRGQQVTLRCSPKSGHDTVSWYQQALGQGPQFIFQYYEEEERQRGNFPDRFSGHQFPNYSSELNVNALLLGDSALYLCASSLGQGQETQYFGPGTRLLVL.

This clone was observed a handful of times. V gene TRBV5-6 combines with J gene TRBJ1-1; D is ambiguous. The CDR3 covers 14 residues. Germline V lookup: CDR1 SGHDT, CDR2 YYEEEE. Trimming stripped 4 bases from V and 1 base from J, with 11 bases between. The CDR3 DNA reads TGTGCCAGCAGCCTCCGCGGCCCGAACACTGAAGCTTTCTTT. Protein: CASSLRGPNTEAFF. The complete variable domain, with remaining parts taken from reference TRBV5-6 and TRBJ1-1, reads DAGVTQSPTHLIKTRGQQVTLRCSPKSGHDTVSWYQQALGQGPQFIFQYYEEEERQRGNFPDRFSGHQFPNYSSELNVNALLLGDSALYLCASSLRGPNTEAFFGQGTRLTVV.

V gene TRBV10-1 combines with J gene TRBJ2-5, with 9 positions matching TRBD1. The J call may be mistaken, given a closer DNA end match to TRBJ2-7. The CDR3 is made up of 15 amino acids. In germline, CDR1 is WNHNN, CDR2 SYGVQD (reference sequence). The CDR3 DNA is TGCGCCAGCAGTGAGTCCGGGACAGGGCCTGGCGAGCAGTACTTC. Its protein product is CASSESGTGPGEQYF.

The chain couples TRBV29-1 to TRBJ2-5, with 7 bases fitting TRBD1. V shed 4 bases, J shed 0 bases, and the junction held 8 bases outside the gene matches. Looked up from germline, CDR1 is SQVTM and CDR2 is ANQGSEA. The CDR3 length is 15 residues. The CDR3 DNA sequence: TGCAGCGTTGGACAGGGATGGGGGTACCAAGAGACCCAGTACTTC. It translates to CSVGQGWGYQETQYF. Supplemented by reference TRBV29-1 and TRBJ2-5, the full variable domain reads SAVISQKPSRDICQRGTSLTIQCQVDSQVTMMFWYRQQPGQSLTLIATANQGSEATYESGFVIDKFPISRPNLTFSTLTVSNMSPEDSSIYLCSVGQGWGYQETQYFGPGTRLLVL.

This chain links TRBV5-6 with TRBJ1-5; TRBD1 aligns across 8 bases. Trimming took 1 base from V and 4 from J; bases not matched to a gene: 4. Germline CDR1 is SGHDT and CDR2 is YYEEEE. This CDR3 has 15 residues. The CDR3 DNA sequence: TGTGCCAGCAGCTTGTGGGGACAGGAGAATCAGCCCCAGCATTTT. Translating gives CASSLWGQENQPQHF.

This chain uses TRBV11-2 with TRBJ2-1; D gene unclear. This CDR3 spans 16 amino acids. Germline CDR1 SGHAT, CDR2 FQNNGV. V was shortened by 1 base and J by 3 bases, with 13 bases between the two germline ends. The CDR3 DNA is TGTGCCAGCAGCTTAGGAGCGCAGCTAAGCTACAATGAGCAGTTCTTC. Translation gives CASSLGAQLSYNEQFF.

V gene TRBV14 combines with J gene TRBJ2-7; no clear D gene. Germline V gives CDR1 SGHDN, CDR2 FVKESK. The CDR3 is 11 residues long. The ends were cut back, 2 bases at V and 4 bases at J, with 3 bases in the middle. This chain's CDR3 is CASSQSYEQYF. DNA of the CDR3: TGTGCCAGCAGCCAATCGTACGAGCAGTACTTC.